This TCR beta chain stems from a study of blood T cells in healthy people across ages. General study findings and limits: CMV infection status of these donors was not known. A strong correlation was seen between TCR beta diversity and naive T cell percentage.

Isolation yielded PBMCs, at least 6.5 million per sample, in every case. PCR was performed a second time for about 6 to 12 cycles using a sample-barcoded 5' primer and a J-beta primer mix. Each single sample gave us at least 3 million CDR3-containing paired-end reads. TCRdb re-called the 5' RACE reads with MiXCR, one entry per CDR3 protein. The data contain about 400,000 distinct CDR3 sequences, 45% to 60% of them seen just once; the ten biggest clones take up approximately 51%. This clonotype has just a few counts. The target antigen is unknown. V was shortened by 1 base and J by 4 bases, with 2 bases between the two germline ends. CDR3 length: 12 residues. The germline CDR1 and CDR2 sequences are KGHDR and SFDVKD.

The chain combines TRBV24-1 with TRBJ2-3; D unclear. The source is a man aged 60 to 75 in good health. The specimen sequenced was blood. The DNA of the CDR3 is TGTGCCACCAGTGATTTTGCAGATACGCAGTATTTT. This codes for CATSDFADTQYF.